What follows are 17 T cell receptor beta chains derived from one specimen sequenced in a study of early T cells in non-severe SARS-CoV-2 infection. Each CDR3 protein gets one entry after TCRdb re-called the 5' RACE reads with MiXCR. The sample lists about 80,000 distinct CDR3 sequences; 5% were seen once. The sample was whole blood, taken at baseline. These receptors all come from an adult who was a healthcare worker with PCR-confirmed SARS-CoV-2 infection or an uninfected control (not recorded which).

This clonotype occurred many times. This chain joins TRBV5-1 and TRBJ1-1; no firm D call. CDR1 is SGHRS, CDR2 YFSETQ, per germline. V lost 6 bases, J lost 0 bases, and 15 bases lay in between. This CDR3 comprises 15 residues. CDR3 nucleotide sequence: TGCGCCAGCACCGCAGAGGGCAGCCTGAACACTGAAGCTTTCTTT. Translated: CASTAEGSLNTEAFF.

The CDR3 spells CASRPPDGPIYGYTF. For the CDR3, the DNA is TGTGCCAGCCGCCCTCCGGACGGACCCATCTATGGCTACACCTTC. The chain combines TRBV7-9 with TRBJ1-2; D uncertain. Trimming took off 8 bases at V and 4 bases at J, with 20 bases between the two ends. Germline V lookup: CDR1 SEHNR, CDR2 FQNEAQ (reference sequence). This CDR3 is 15 amino acids long.

This clonotype occurred many times. The chain couples TRBV5-4 to TRBJ2-7; 11 nucleotides line up with TRBD1. Germline lookup yields CDR1 SGHNT and CDR2 YYREEE (reference sequence). The CDR3 contains 16 residues. V shed 0 bases, J shed 5 bases, and the junction held 7 bases outside the gene matches. The CDR3 region has the DNA TGTGCCAGCAGCTTGGGGCTTGGACAGGGGGCCCACGAGCAGTACTTC. It encodes CASSLGLGQGAHEQYF.

A few counts support this clonotype. CDR3 sequence reads: CASSDSGDTGELFF. For the CDR3, the DNA is TGTGCCAGCAGTGACTCAGGGGACACCGGGGAGCTGTTTTTT. The chain employs TRBV6-4 and TRBJ2-2; a possible D gene is TRBD1 (5 bases). Trimming took off 0 bases at V and 3 bases at J, with 5 bases between the two ends. Germline CDR1 MRHNA, CDR2 SNTAGT. The CDR3 covers 14 residues.

The rearrangement links TRBV20-1 to TRBJ2-7; D is possibly TRBD1 (5 bases). Germline CDR1 and CDR2: DFQATT and SNEGSKA (reference sequence). The CDR3 loop spans 15 amino acids. The V gene lost 7 bases and the J gene lost 0 bases, with 19 bases spanning the gap. The CDR3 DNA follows: TGCAGTGTCAGTAGGGGCGCCCTCAGCTCCTACGAGCAGTACTTC. Translating it yields CSVSRGALSSYEQYF.

The CDR3 sequence is CASSFNDGGYTF. CDR3 in DNA: TGTGCCAGCAGTTTTAACGACGGTGGCTACACCTTC. The genes are TRBV28 and TRBJ1-2; D gene ambiguous. Looked up from germline, CDR1 is MDHEN and CDR2 is SYDVKM. This CDR3 contains 12 residues. V lost 3 bases and J 7 bases, leaving 9 bases between the germline ends.

The chain uses TRBV10-3 and TRBJ1-5, with 11 bases fitting TRBD1. CDR1 ENHRY and CDR2 SYGVKD come from the germline V gene. The CDR3 consists of 19 residues. Losses at the gene ends were 0 bases for V and 0 bases for J; bases not matched to a gene: 7. Written as DNA, the CDR3 is TGTGCCATCAGTGAGTCACCTCGGACAGGGGGCTTTAGCAATCAGCCCCAGCATTTT. Translation: CAISESPRTGGFSNQPQHF.

The table lists this clonotype with a few counts. CDR3 nucleotides: TGTGCCAGCAGTTTAGGTGGGAGTCCCTACAATGAGCAGTTCTTC. Translated: CASSLGGSPYNEQFF. V is TRBV28 and J is TRBJ2-1; D is possibly TRBD2 (5 bases). The CDR3 is made up of 15 amino acids. Germline values: CDR1 MDHEN, CDR2 SYDVKM. Trimming took off 2 bases at V and 2 bases at J, with 10 bases between the two ends. The variable domain in full, with the rest retrieved from reference TRBV28 and TRBJ2-1, is DVKVTQSSRYLVKRTGEKVFLECVQDMDHENMFWYRQDPGLGLRLIYFSYDVKMKEKGDIPEGYSVSREKKERFSLILESASTNQTSMYLCASSLGGSPYNEQFFGPGTRLTVL.

This clonotype has only a few counts. The chain uses TRBV20-1 and TRBJ2-5; 9 bases line up with TRBD2. The CDR3 loop spans 15 amino acids. Germline assignment: CDR1 DFQATT and CDR2 SNEGSKA (reference sequence). V lost 0 bases, J lost 4 bases, and 6 bases stayed unmatched. The CDR3 DNA reads as TGCAGTGCTAGAGAGGGTAGCGGGAGCCGAGAGACCCAGTACTTC. Protein: CSAREGSGSRETQYF.

This clonotype was observed many times. The chain couples TRBV11-1 to TRBJ2-1; D possibly matches TRBD1 or TRBD2 (5 bases each). CDR1 and CDR2 from the germline V gene are SGHAT and FQDESV (reference sequence). With 4 bases removed from V and 6 bases from J, the gap between germline ends came to 28 bases. This CDR3 spans 19 amino acids. The CDR3 region is CASSSIWVSEDTRGNEQFF. Written as DNA, the CDR3 is TGTGCCAGCAGCTCCATATGGGTTAGCGAGGACACGAGGGGCAATGAGCAGTTCTTC.

This clonotype was seen a few times. CDR3 region: CAWSGQGQAFF. CDR3 coding DNA: TGTGCCTGGAGCGGACAGGGCCAAGCTTTCTTT. This sequence joins TRBV30 and TRBJ1-1, with 8 nucleotides matching TRBD1. V lost 3 bases, J lost 9 bases, and 3 bases stayed unmatched. Germline-derived CDR1 and CDR2 are GTSNPN and SVGIG (reference sequence). CDR3 size: 11 residues. Full variable domain (rest looked up from reference TRBV30 and TRBJ1-1): SQTIHQWPATLVQPVGSPLSLECTVEGTSNPNLYWYRQAAGRGLQLLFYSVGIGQISSEVPQNLSASRPQDRQFILSSKKLLLSDSGFYLCAWSGQGQAFFGQGTRLTVV.

This clonotype was detected ten times or more. The V call is TRBV6-6, the J call TRBJ2-7, with 8 positions matching TRBD2. This CDR3 region has 14 residues. Germline V gene lookup returns CDR1 MNHNY and CDR2 SVGAGI (reference sequence). J was trimmed by 4 bases and V by 6 bases; bases with no gene match: 8. CDR3 sequence: CASRATSENYEQYF. The CDR3 DNA sequence: TGTGCCAGCAGGGCGACTAGCGAGAATTACGAGCAGTACTTC.

This clonotype was seen a handful of times. J is TRBJ2-3 and V is TRBV20-1, with D unclear. Between the trimmed V and J ends, which lost 3 bases and 1 base, there was a span of 11 bases. Looked up from germline, CDR1 is DFQATT and CDR2 is SNEGSKA (reference sequence). This CDR3 comprises 14 residues. CDR3 DNA: TGCAGTGCTAGTGAGGCCTCAGGCACAGATACGCAGTATTTT. It specifies CSASEASGTDTQYF.

The V and J genes are TRBV6-1 and TRBJ2-7; 9 bases map to TRBD1. Trimming took 7 bases from V and 7 from J; bases not matched to a gene: 5. Germline CDR1 is MNHNS and CDR2 is SASEGT. This CDR3 has 12 amino acids. This CDR3 is CASTGTGFEQYF. The DNA of the CDR3 is TGTGCCAGCACTGGGACAGGGTTTGAGCAGTACTTC.

CDR3 bases: TGTGCCAGCAGCCCTCGCCTACTAGCGGGAACCTACAATGAGCAGTTCTTC. Its protein is CASSPRLLAGTYNEQFF. V and J are TRBV7-9 and TRBJ2-1; 10 bases map to TRBD2. V was pared by 5 bases and J by 2 bases, with 9 bases of the junction left unmatched. CDR3 length: 17 residues. From germline, CDR1 is SEHNR and CDR2 FQNEAQ (reference sequence).

This clonotype appeared many times. The V and J genes are TRBV6-1 and TRBJ2-1; 7 nucleotides align to TRBD1. Germline-derived CDR1 and CDR2 are MNHNS and SASEGT. This CDR3 region has 15 residues. V shed 6 bases, J shed 2 bases, and the junction held 7 bases outside the gene matches. The CDR3 DNA reads as TGTGCCAGCAGCCTCGGACAGGTCCCCTACAATGAGCAGTTCTTC. The encoded protein is CASSLGQVPYNEQFF.

This clonotype was detected only a few times. The chain links TRBV29-1 to TRBJ1-2; D may be TRBD1 (6 bases). The ends were cut back, 3 bases at V and 4 bases at J, with 12 bases in the middle. CDR1 is SQVTM and CDR2 is ANQGSEA in the germline V gene. CDR3 length: 13 residues. The CDR3 coding sequence is TGCAGCGTTGACGAGGGGGGCGGCTATGGCTACACCTTC. Translating gives CSVDEGGGYGYTF.